This is a list of T cell receptor beta chains from one sample in a study of blood T cell repertoires in COVID-19. Produced via immunoSEQ multiplex PCR; TCRdb's table is partial and in-frame only. Among approximately 260,000 clones listed, roughly 90% were seen once. The sample consisted of peripheral blood. The receptor set was obtained from a woman in her 40s who had recovered from COVID-19. CDR3s include the opening cysteine and the closing phenylalanine or tryptophan. A D gene is named only where the DNA matches it firmly. Expanded clones are given a class, and other clones once, few, many or no size at all.

TRBV5-1,NA,TRBJ2-5,TRBD1,CASSPGTGAETQYF,TGCGCCAGCAGCCCGGGGACAGGGGCAGAGACCCAGTACTTC
TRBV11-2,NA,TRBJ1-6,NA,CASTANQGYYNSPLHF,TGTGCCAGCACAGCTAACCAGGGGTACTATAATTCACCCCTCCACTTT
TRBV9,NA,TRBJ1-2,TRBD1,CASSANRGGGYTF,TGTGCCAGCAGCGCGAACAGGGGGGGTGGCTACACCTTC
TRBV19,NA,TRBJ1-1,NA,CASSMGRGTEAFF,TGTGCCAGTAGTATGGGAAGGGGCACTGAAGCTTTCTTT
TRBV12-3/TRBV12-4,NA,TRBJ1-5,TRBD1,CASSSDRDQPQHF,TGTGCCAGCAGTTCGGACAGGGATCAGCCCCAGCATTTT
TRBV4-2,NA,TRBJ2-1,TRBD1,CASSHEQGATPYNEQFF,TGTGCCAGCAGCCATGAACAGGGGGCGACCCCCTACAATGAGCAGTTCTTC
TRBV19,once,TRBJ1-5,NA,CASSILRGGSRSQHF,TGTGCCAGTAGTATACTTCGGGGGGGGAGCAGGTCCCAGCATTTT
TRBV11-2,NA,TRBJ2-7,TRBD1,CASSPGPGQQPYEQYF,TGTGCCAGCAGCCCGGGACCGGGACAGCAACCCTACGAGCAGTACTTC
TRBV3-1/TRBV3-2,few,TRBJ1-2,TRBD1,CASSPGTANYGYTF,TGTGCCAGCAGCCCCGGGACAGCTAACTATGGCTACACCTTC
TRBV7-2,NA,TRBJ2-1,TRBD2,CASSEAGAGYNEQFF,TGTGCCAGCAGCGAGGCGGGAGCGGGGTACAATGAGCAGTTCTTC
TRBV9,NA,TRBJ1-2,NA,CASSLGEGVGGYTF,TGTGCCAGCAGCCTGGGTGAGGGCGTCGGTGGCTACACCTTC
TRBV3-1/TRBV3-2,NA,TRBJ1-2,NA,CASSPLGVDYGYTF,TGTGCCAGCAGCCCCCTCGGGGTGGACTATGGCTACACCTTC
TRBV19,NA,TRBJ2-7,NA,CASSISGLAEQYF,TGTGCCAGTAGTATAAGCGGACTCGCCGAGCAGTACTTC
TRBV5-5,NA,TRBJ1-4,NA,CASSPRPGATGPNEKLFF,TGTGCCAGCAGCCCCCGTCCGGGCGCTACAGGGCCCAATGAAAAACTGTTTTTT
TRBV27,NA,TRBJ1-4,NA,CASSLRRGIRTNEKLFF,TGTGCCAGCAGTTTACGAAGGGGTATCAGGACTAATGAAAAACTGTTTTTT
TRBV5-5,NA,TRBJ2-3,NA,CASSVQSDTQYF,TGTGCCAGCAGCGTACAATCAGATACGCAGTATTTT
TRBV27,NA,TRBJ2-2,NA,CASSYYRVVNTGELFF,TGTGCCAGCTCCTATTATCGGGTTGTCAACACCGGGGAGCTGTTTTTT
TRBV5-1,NA,TRBJ2-1,NA,CASSLGIEALYNEQFF,TGCGCCAGCAGCCTCGGGATAGAGGCCCTATACAATGAGCAGTTCTTC
TRBV28,NA,TRBJ2-2,TRBD2,CASRKGRGTNTGELFF,TGTGCCAGCAGGAAAGGGAGGGGTACGAACACCGGGGAGCTGTTTTTT
TRBV4-1,NA,TRBJ2-7,NA,CASSPMWTVSYEQYF,TGCGCCAGCAGCCCAATGTGGACAGTCTCCTACGAGCAGTACTTC
TRBV19,once,TRBJ2-5,NA,CASSAPGETQYF,TGTGCCAGTAGTGCCCCGGGGGAGACCCAGTACTTC
TRBV2,NA,TRBJ2-1,TRBD2,CASSRLAGGTYNEQFF,TGTGCCAGCAGCCGACTAGCGGGGGGTACCTACAATGAGCAGTTCTTC
TRBV14,once,TRBJ1-2,TRBD1,CASSQVGGQGVRYTF,TGTGCCAGCAGCCAAGTGGGAGGCCAGGGGGTGCGCTACACCTTC
TRBV6-5,NA,TRBJ1-3,TRBD1,CASRITGVSGNTIYF,TGTGCCAGCAGAATAACAGGGGTCTCTGGAAACACCATATATTTT
TRBV6-5,NA,TRBJ2-3,TRBD2,CASQTLAGGRDTQYF,TGTGCCAGCCAGACCCTAGCGGGAGGCAGGGATACGCAGTATTTT
TRBV4-3,NA,TRBJ2-7,TRBD1,CASSQGTGVSYEQYF,TGCGCCAGCAGCCAAGGGACAGGGGTATCCTACGAGCAGTACTTC
TRBV19,once,TRBJ2-2,NA,CASSIDHRQGSTGELFF,TGTGCCAGTAGTATAGATCATCGGCAGGGCTCGACCGGGGAGCTGTTTTTT
TRBV23-1,NA,TRBJ1-2,NA,CASSRATGRDGYTF,TGCGCCAGCAGTCGGGCTACGGGGAGGGATGGCTACACCTTC
TRBV7-6,once,TRBJ2-7,NA,CASSLGQRTAYEQYF,TGTGCCAGCAGCTTAGGCCAGCGGACCGCCTACGAGCAGTACTTC
TRBV2,NA,TRBJ1-2,NA,CASNRQGGGYTF,TGTGCCAGCAATAGGCAGGGTGGTGGCTACACCTTC
TRBV20-1,NA,TRBJ2-7,NA,CSAEQVHEQYF,TGCAGTGCAGAGCAAGTCCACGAGCAGTACTTC
TRBV6-2/TRBV6-3,once,TRBJ2-7,TRBD2,CASSYSIWLAGGYEQYF,TGTGCCAGCAGTTACTCGATATGGCTAGCGGGGGGCTACGAGCAGTACTTC
TRBV7-5,NA,TRBJ2-1,NA,CARSPSSGSSYNEQFF,TGTGCCAGAAGCCCCTCTAGCGGAAGCTCCTACAATGAGCAGTTCTTC
TRBV5-1,NA,TRBJ2-3,TRBD2,CASSSNLLLREATDTQYF,TGCGCCAGCAGCTCCAACTTATTACTCCGGGAGGCCACAGATACGCAGTATTTT
TRBV19,NA,TRBJ2-7,NA,CASSTQGGSYEQYF,TGTGCCAGTAGTACCCAGGGGGGTTCCTACGAGCAGTACTTC
TRBV5-8,NA,TRBJ1-2,NA,CASRTIQTNYGYTF,TGTGCCAGCCGAACAATCCAAACTAACTATGGCTACACCTTC
TRBV19,NA,TRBJ1-1,NA,CASSIDGGAWNTEAFF,TGTGCCAGTAGTATAGATGGAGGGGCGTGGAACACTGAAGCTTTCTTT
TRBV15,NA,TRBJ1-1,NA,CATSRDQRDTEAFF,TGTGCCACCAGCAGAGATCAGCGGGACACTGAAGCTTTCTTT
TRBV7-3,NA,TRBJ2-1,TRBD2,CASSFASLDGRGNEQFF,TGTGCCAGCAGCTTTGCATCTCTAGACGGGAGGGGTAATGAGCAGTTCTTC
TRBV10-3,NA,TRBJ2-1,TRBD2,CAISGTSGGQGEQFF,TGTGCCATCAGCGGGACTAGCGGGGGGCAGGGAGAGCAGTTCTTC
TRBV19,once,TRBJ2-4,NA,CASSKETQGTVGLAKNIQYF,TGTGCCAGTAGTAAGGAGACTCAGGGGACCGTTGGCCTAGCCAAAAACATTCAGTACTTC